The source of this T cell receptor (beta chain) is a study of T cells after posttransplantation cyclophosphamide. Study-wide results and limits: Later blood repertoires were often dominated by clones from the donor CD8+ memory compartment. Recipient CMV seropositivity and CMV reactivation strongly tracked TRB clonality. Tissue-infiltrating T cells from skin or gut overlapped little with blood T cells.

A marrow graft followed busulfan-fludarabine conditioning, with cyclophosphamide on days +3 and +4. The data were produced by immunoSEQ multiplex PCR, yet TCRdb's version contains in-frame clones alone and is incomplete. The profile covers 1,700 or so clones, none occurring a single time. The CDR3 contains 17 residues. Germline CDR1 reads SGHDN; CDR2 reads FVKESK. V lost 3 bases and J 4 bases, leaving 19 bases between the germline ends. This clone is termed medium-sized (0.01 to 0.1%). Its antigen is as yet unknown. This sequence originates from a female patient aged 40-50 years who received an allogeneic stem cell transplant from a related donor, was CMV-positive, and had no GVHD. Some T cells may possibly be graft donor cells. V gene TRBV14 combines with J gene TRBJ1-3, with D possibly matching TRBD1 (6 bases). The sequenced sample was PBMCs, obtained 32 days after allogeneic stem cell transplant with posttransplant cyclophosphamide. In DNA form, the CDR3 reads TGTGCCAGCAGCCACCGACTGGGGGGGCACGCCGGAAACACCATATATTTT. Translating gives CASSHRLGGHAGNTIYF. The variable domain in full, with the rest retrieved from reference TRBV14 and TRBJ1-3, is EAGVTQFPSHSVIEKGQTVTLRCDPISGHDNLYWYRRVMGKEIKFLLHFVKESKQDESGMPNNRFLAERTGGTYSTLKVQPAELEDSGVYFCASSHRLGGHAGNTIYFGEGSWLTVV.